The T cell receptor beta chain described here comes from a study of T cell repertoires in cytomegalovirus infection. At the level of the study: Public TCR beta signatures marked donors with CMV infection and the matching HLA.

In TCRdb, the reads were re-called with MiXCR into one record per CDR3 protein. The sample holds 900,000 to 950,000 distinct CDR3 sequences, less than 35% seen once. The CDR3 runs to 14 residues. Germline V gene lookup returns CDR1 MDHEN and CDR2 SYDVKM. Remarks on this clonotype: Its cognate antigen is unknown. The junction shows a germline mismatch at one end, possibly a read error.

The specimen was cultured CD8+ T cells from PBMCs, collected from culture after CMV antigen stimulation. This TCR came from a human donor in good health (CMV status not recorded). Some clones in this sample may be carry-over from other donors' samples. The genes are TRBV28 and TRBJ1-3; tentatively, D is TRBD1 (5 bases). The DNA of the CDR3 is TGTGTCAGCAGTTTTCAGGGACTTGGAAACACCATATATTTT. Translation gives CVSSFQGLGNTIYF.